This T cell receptor (beta chain) was captured by sequencing in a study of regulatory T cells in long-lasting Graves disease. Study conclusions and caveats: Researchers reported studying only peripheral blood, not thyroid tissue. Only a small sample size was used, which may have cut accuracy.

About this clonotype itself: Its target is unknown.

The CDR3 covers 14 residues. CDR1 and CDR2 (germline): GTSNPN, SVGIG (reference sequence). The V gene end was trimmed by 5 bases and the J gene end by 0 bases; junction bases not matched to a gene: 2. Library construction for TCR beta used iRepertoire HTBI primers and Arm-PCR of CDR3 regions. Authors' analysis steps: From all samples, identification returned 11 to 15 TRBJ and under 75 TRBV segments. TCRdb redid the calling of the multiplex PCR reads with MiXCR, one entry per CDR3 protein. These V and J calls are TCRdb output, not the study's own analysis. This sample has some 440,000 distinct CDR3 sequences, with around 21% found just once. Time point reported: persistent/refractory GD, antithyroid drugs over 5 years with positive TRAb. After RNA was extracted from PBMCs, the TCR library was made from it.

This clonotype was obtained from a female donor with Graves disease. V is TRBV30 and J is TRBJ1-5, with 9 positions matching TRBD1. The sequencing here drew on peripheral blood mononuclear cells (PBMCs), taken when the disease was refractory, from a patient treated with antithyroid drugs. The CDR3 loop reads CAWDRGNSNQPQHF. In nucleotides, the CDR3 is TGTGCCTGGGACAGGGGGAATAGCAATCAGCCCCAGCATTTT.